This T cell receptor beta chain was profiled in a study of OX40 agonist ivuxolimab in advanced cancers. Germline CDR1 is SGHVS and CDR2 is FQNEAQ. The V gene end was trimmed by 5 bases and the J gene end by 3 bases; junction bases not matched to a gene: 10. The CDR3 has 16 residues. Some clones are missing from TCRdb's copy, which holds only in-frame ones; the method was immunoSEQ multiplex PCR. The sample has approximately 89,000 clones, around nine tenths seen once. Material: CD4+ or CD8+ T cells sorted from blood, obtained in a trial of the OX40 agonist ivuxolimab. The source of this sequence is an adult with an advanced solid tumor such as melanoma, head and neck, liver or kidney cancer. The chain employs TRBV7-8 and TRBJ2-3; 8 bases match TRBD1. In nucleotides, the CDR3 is TGTGCCAGCAGCCCAACCGGGACAGGTCCAACAGATACGCAGTATTTT. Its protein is CASSPTGTGPTDTQYF.